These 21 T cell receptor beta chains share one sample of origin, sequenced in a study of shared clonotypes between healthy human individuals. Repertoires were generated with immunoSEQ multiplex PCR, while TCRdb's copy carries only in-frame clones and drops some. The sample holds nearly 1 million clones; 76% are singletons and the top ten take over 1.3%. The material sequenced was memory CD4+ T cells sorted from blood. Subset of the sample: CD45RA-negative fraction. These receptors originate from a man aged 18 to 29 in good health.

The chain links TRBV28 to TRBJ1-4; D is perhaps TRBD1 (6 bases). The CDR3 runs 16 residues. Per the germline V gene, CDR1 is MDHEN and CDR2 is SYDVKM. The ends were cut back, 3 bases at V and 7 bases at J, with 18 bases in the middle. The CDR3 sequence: CASSFMSAGAREKLFF. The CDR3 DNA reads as TGTGCCAGCAGTTTTATGTCCGCGGGGGCTCGTGAAAAACTGTTTTTT.

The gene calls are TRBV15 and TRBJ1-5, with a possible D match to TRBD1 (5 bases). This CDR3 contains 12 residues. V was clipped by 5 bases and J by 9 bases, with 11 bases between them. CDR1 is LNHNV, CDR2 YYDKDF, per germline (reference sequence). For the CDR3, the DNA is TGTGCCACCAGCTTATTCGGGGGGCCCCAGCATTTT. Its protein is CATSLFGGPQHF. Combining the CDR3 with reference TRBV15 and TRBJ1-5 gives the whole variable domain DAMVIQNPRYQVTQFGKPVTLSCSQTLNHNVMYWYQQKSSQAPKLLFHYYDKDFNNEADTPDNFQSRRPNTSFCFLDIRSPGLGDTAMYLCATSLFGGPQHFGDGTRLSIL.

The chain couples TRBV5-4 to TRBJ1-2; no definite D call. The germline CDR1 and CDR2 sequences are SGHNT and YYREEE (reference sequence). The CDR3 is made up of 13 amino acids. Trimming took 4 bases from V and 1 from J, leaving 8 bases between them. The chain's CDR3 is CASSIDGNYGYTF. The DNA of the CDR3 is TGTGCCAGCAGCATTGACGGTAACTATGGCTACACCTTC.

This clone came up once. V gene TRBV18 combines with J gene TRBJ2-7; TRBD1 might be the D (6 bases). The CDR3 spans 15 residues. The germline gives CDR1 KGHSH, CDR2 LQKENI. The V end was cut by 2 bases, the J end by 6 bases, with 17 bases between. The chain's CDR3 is CASSPGTGQGGEQYF. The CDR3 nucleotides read TGTGCCAGCTCACCAGGAACAGGCCAAGGGGGCGAGCAGTACTTC. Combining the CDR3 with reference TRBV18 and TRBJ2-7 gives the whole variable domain NAGVMQNPRHLVRRRGQEARLRCSPMKGHSHVYWYRQLPEEGLKFMVYLQKENIIDESGMPKERFSAEFPKEGPSILRIQQVVRGDSAAYFCASSPGTGQGGEQYFGPGTRLTVT.

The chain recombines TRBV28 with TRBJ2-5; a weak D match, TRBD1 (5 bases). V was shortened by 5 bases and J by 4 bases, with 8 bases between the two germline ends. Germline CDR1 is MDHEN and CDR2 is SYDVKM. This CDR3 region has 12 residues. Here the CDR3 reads CASSGDRETQYF. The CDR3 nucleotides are TGTGCCAGCAGTGGAGACAGAGAGACCCAGTACTTC.

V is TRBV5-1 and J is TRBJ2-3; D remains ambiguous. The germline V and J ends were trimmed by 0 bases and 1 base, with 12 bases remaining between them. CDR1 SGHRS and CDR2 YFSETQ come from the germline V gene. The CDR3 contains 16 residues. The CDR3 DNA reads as TGCGCCAGCAGCTTGGATGGTTCCGCTCGCACAGATACGCAGTATTTT. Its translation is CASSLDGSARTDTQYF.

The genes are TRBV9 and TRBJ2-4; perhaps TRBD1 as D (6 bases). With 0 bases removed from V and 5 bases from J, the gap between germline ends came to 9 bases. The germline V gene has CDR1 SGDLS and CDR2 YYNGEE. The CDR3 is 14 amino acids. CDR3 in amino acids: CASSVGGTQNIQYF. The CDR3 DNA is TGTGCCAGCAGCGTAGGGGGGACACAAAACATTCAGTACTTC.

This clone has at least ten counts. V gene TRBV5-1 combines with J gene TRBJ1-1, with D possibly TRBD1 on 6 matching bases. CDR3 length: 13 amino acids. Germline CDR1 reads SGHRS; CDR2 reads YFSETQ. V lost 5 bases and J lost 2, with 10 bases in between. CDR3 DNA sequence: TGCGCCAGCAGGCACAGGGACAACACTGAAGCTTTCTTT. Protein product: CASRHRDNTEAFF.

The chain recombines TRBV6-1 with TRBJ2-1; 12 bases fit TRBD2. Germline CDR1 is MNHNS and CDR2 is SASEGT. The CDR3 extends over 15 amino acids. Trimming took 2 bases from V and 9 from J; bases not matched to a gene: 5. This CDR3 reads CASSELTSGGGEQFF. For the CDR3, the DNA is TGTGCCAGCAGTGAATTGACTAGCGGGGGCGGTGAGCAGTTCTTC.

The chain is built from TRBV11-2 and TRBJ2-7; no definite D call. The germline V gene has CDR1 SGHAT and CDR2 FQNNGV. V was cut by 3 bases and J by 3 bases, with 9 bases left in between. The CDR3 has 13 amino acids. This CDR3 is CASSFDTIYEQYF. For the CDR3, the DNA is TGTGCCAGCAGCTTCGACACGATCTACGAGCAGTACTTC.

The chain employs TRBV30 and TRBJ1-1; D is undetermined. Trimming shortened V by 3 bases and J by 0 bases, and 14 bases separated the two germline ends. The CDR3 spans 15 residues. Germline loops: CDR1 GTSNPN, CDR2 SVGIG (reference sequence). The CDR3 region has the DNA TGTGCCTGGAGATTTCCTGCCACCATGAACACTGAAGCTTTCTTT. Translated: CAWRFPATMNTEAFF.

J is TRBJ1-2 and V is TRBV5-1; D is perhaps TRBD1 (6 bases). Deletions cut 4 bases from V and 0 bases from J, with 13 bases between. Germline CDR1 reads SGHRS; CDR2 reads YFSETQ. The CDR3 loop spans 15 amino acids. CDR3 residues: CASSPQGIANYGYTF. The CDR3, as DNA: TGCGCCAGCAGCCCACAGGGTATAGCTAACTATGGCTACACCTTC.

CDR3 in amino acids: CAISESFGDRGLNTGELFF. DNA for the CDR3: TGTGCCATCAGTGAGTCTTTTGGTGACAGGGGCCTAAACACCGGGGAGCTGTTTTTT. The chain has TRBV10-3 and TRBJ2-2; 8 nucleotides agree with TRBD1. The CDR3 is 19 residues long. The junction had 11 bases not matched to a gene; V was cut back by 0 bases and J by 2 bases. Germline CDR1 ENHRY, CDR2 SYGVKD.

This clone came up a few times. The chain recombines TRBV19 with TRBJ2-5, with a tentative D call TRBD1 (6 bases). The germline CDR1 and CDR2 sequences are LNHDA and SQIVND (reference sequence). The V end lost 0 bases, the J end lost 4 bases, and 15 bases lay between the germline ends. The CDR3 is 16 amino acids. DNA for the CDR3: TGTGCCAGTAGTATAGATCTATACAGGGCGCGAGAGACCCAGTACTTC. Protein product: CASSIDLYRARETQYF. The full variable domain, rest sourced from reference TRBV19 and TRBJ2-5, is DGGITQSPKYLFRKEGQNVTLSCEQNLNHDAMYWYRQDPGQGLRLIYYSQIVNDFQKGDIAEGYSVSREKKESFPLTVTSAQKNPTAFYLCASSIDLYRARETQYFGPGTRLLVL.

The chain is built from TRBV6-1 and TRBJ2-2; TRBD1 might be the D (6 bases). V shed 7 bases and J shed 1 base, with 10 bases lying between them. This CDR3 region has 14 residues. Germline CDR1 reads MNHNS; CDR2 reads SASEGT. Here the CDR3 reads CASTLGQNTGELFF. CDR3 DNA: TGTGCCAGCACCTTGGGACAGAACACCGGGGAGCTGTTTTTT.

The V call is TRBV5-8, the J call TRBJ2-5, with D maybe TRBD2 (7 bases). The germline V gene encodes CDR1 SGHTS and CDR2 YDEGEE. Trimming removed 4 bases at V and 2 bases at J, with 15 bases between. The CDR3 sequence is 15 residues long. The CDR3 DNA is TGTGCCAGCAGCCCACGAGGGGGGGTTCAAGAGACCCAGTACTTC. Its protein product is CASSPRGGVQETQYF.

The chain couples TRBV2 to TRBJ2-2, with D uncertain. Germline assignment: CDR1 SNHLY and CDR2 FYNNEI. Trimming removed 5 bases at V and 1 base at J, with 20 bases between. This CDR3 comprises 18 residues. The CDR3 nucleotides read TGTGCCAGCAGTCTTACCCGCCCCACCCGGTGGAACACCGGGGAGCTGTTTTTT. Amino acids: CASSLTRPTRWNTGELFF.

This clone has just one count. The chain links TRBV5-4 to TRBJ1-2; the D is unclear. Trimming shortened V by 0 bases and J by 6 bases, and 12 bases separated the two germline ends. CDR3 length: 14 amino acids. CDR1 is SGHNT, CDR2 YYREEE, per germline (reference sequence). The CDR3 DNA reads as TGTGCCAGCAGCTTGGTAGGGCTTCAACATGGCTACACCTTC. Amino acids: CASSLVGLQHGYTF.

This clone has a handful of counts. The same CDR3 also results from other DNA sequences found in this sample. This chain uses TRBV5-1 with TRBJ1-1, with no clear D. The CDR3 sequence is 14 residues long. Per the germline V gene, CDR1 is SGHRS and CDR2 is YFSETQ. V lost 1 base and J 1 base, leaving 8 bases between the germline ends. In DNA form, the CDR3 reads TGCGCCAGCAGCTTGTGGGCTACGAACACTGAAGCTTTCTTT. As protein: CASSLWATNTEAFF.

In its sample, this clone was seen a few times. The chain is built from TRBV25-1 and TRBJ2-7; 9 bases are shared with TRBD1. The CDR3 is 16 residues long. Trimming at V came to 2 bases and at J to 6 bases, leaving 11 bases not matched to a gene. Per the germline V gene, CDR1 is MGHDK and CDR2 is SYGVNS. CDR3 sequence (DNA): TGTGCCAGCAGTGAAGGGACAGGGATAGTGAGGCCCGAGCAGTACTTC. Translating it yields CASSEGTGIVRPEQYF.

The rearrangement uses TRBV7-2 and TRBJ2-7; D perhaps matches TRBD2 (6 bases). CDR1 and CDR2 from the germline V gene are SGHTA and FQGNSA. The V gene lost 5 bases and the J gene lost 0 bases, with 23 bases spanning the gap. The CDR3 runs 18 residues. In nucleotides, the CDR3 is TGTGCCAGCAGCCCTAGATCCTCCTTTAGCGGCAGCTCCTACGAGCAGTACTTC. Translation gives CASSPRSSFSGSSYEQYF.